The 11 T cell receptor beta chains in this list originate from one sample, sequenced in a study of CD8 T cells in Susac syndrome. Random hexamers were used to reverse transcribe roughly 0.5 to 1 ug of RNA. In TCRdb, the immunoSEQ multiplex PCR reads were re-called with MiXCR into one record per CDR3 protein. Among about 160,000 distinct CDR3 sequences listed, roughly 95% were seen once. Sequenced input: CD4+ T cells from PBMCs. The receptors come from a human donor with multiple sclerosis.

The chain couples TRBV19 to TRBJ2-4; no definite D call. Between the trimmed V and J ends, which lost 8 bases and 7 bases, there was a span of 9 bases. Germline V gives CDR1 LNHDA, CDR2 SQIVND (reference sequence). The CDR3 sequence is 11 residues long. CDR3 in DNA: TGTGCCAGTTCCCTCCATAACATTCAGTACTTC. Amino acids: CASSLHNIQYF.

The chain recombines TRBV29-1 with TRBJ1-3; a possible D gene is TRBD1 (6 bases). The CDR3 is made up of 12 amino acids. Between the trimmed V and J ends, which lost 6 bases and 0 bases, there was a span of 6 bases. CDR1 and CDR2 (germline): SQVTM, ANQGSEA. The CDR3 DNA is TGCAGCGTCAGGGGCTCTGGAAACACCATATATTTT. It codes for CSVRGSGNTIYF.

The CDR3 sequence is CASSFGEGGGANVLTF. The CDR3 nucleotides read TGTGCCAGCAGTTTCGGGGAGGGCGGCGGGGCCAACGTCCTGACTTTC. V usage is TRBV12-3 or TRBV12-4 and J usage is TRBJ2-6; 7 nucleotides line up with TRBD2. The CDR3 is 16 residues long. The trim removed 3 bases at V and 4 bases at J, leaving 6 bases unmatched.

The chain is built from TRBV4-2 and TRBJ2-3; TRBD2 is a possible D gene (6 bases). The V and J ends lost 2 bases and 1 base respectively, with 13 bases between them. This CDR3 is 16 amino acids long. The V gene's germline CDR1 is LGHNA and CDR2 YNFKEQ. In DNA, the CDR3 is TGTGCCAGCAGCCAACGCGGGACTGGGGGCACAGATACGCAGTATTTT. This translates into CASSQRGTGGTDTQYF.

The rearrangement links TRBV7-9 to TRBJ2-7; D perhaps matches TRBD2 (7 bases). V lost 4 bases to trimming and J lost 2 bases, with 15 bases between them. Germline-derived CDR1 and CDR2 are SEHNR and FQNEAQ (reference sequence). CDR3 length: 15 amino acids. In DNA, the CDR3 is TGTGCCAGCAGCTATCCCCGGGGGGCCCCCTACGAGCAGTACTTC. Translated: CASSYPRGAPYEQYF.

V and J are TRBV3-1 and TRBJ1-2, with TRBD1 matching 8 bases. The CDR3 runs to 16 residues. J gave up 3 bases and V 4 bases, and 10 bases lay outside the gene matches. Germline V CDR1 and CDR2: LGHDT, YNNKEL (reference sequence). CDR3 sequence (DNA): TGTGCCAGCAGCCCCACACCTCAGGGGGCGGACTATGGCTACACCTTC. This codes for CASSPTPQGADYGYTF.

Here the CDR3 reads CASSSGSQGARGYTF. The CDR3 DNA sequence: TGCGCCAGCAGCTCAGGATCCCAGGGGGCCCGTGGCTACACCTTC. J is TRBJ1-2 and V is TRBV5-1, with TRBD1 matching 8 bases. This CDR3 is built from 15 residues. V was clipped by 3 bases and J by 7 bases; unmatched bases: 11. Germline V CDR1 and CDR2: SGHRS, YFSETQ.

This chain joins TRBV5-1 and TRBJ2-5; no reliable D call. In germline, CDR1 is SGHRS, CDR2 YFSETQ. Trimming took 5 bases from V and 2 from J, leaving 13 bases between them. The CDR3 contains 14 residues. The CDR3 nucleotides read TGCGCCAGCAGTACCCGAATTGGTCAAGAGACCCAGTACTTC. This translates into CASSTRIGQETQYF.

The chain employs TRBV3-1 and TRBJ2-5; D ambiguous. V lost 0 bases to trimming and J lost 2 bases, with 10 bases between them. The germline gives CDR1 LGHDT, CDR2 YNNKEL (reference sequence). The length of the CDR3 is 15 residues. This CDR3 reads CASSQEGGRQETQYF. The CDR3 region has the DNA TGTGCCAGCAGCCAAGAGGGCGGACGACAAGAGACCCAGTACTTC.

This rearrangement joins TRBV4-2 to TRBJ2-3; the D is unclear. The CDR3 has 15 amino acids. Germline CDR1 is LGHNA and CDR2 is YNFKEQ. V was clipped by 0 bases and J by 0 bases, with 7 bases between them. CDR3 loop: CASSQDRVSTDTQYF. DNA for the CDR3: TGTGCCAGCAGCCAAGACCGGGTTAGCACAGATACGCAGTATTTT.

A remark on this clonotype: An end of the junction differs from the germline gene, which may be a read error. The rearrangement joins TRBV6-1 to TRBJ1-4; D unresolved. This CDR3 region has 13 residues. Germline assignment: CDR1 MNHNS and CDR2 SASEGT. As DNA, the CDR3 is TGTGCCAGCACTGAATTACTCATGTCGGAACTGTTTTTT. It translates to CASTELLMSELFF.